These 26 T cell receptor beta chains share one sample of origin, sequenced in a study of T cells in Graves' hyperthyroidism and ophthalmopathy (dated by TCRdb to about 2019). Libraries were built with multiplex PCR. The data were produced on an Illumina HiSeq 2000. The TCR beta CDR3 regions were amplified from the RNA transcripts. A first-round RT-PCR of the TCR CDR3 used the HTBI primer set with the Qiagen OneStep RT-PCR kit. The public reads were reanalyzed by TCRdb: fastp trimming at Q25, MiXCR alignment, in-frame beta chains only. Rows matching on CDR3 protein sequence are summarized as one entry with the most common DNA and genes. The sample table lists around 400,000 distinct CDR3 sequences, roughly an eighth of them with a count of one. About 9.1% of the sample comes from the top ten. The source material was blood. The receptor set was obtained from a woman younger than 35 with Graves' hyperthyroidism.

This clonotype was seen repeatedly, ten times or more. This rearrangement joins TRBV9 to TRBJ1-4, with 8 bases fitting TRBD1. The junction had 3 bases not matched to a gene; V was cut back by 1 base and J by 7 bases. This CDR3 spans 14 amino acids. CDR1 SGDLS and CDR2 YYNGEE come from the germline V gene. The CDR3 loop is CASSVSGGGEKLFF. In DNA, the CDR3 is TGTGCCAGCAGCGTATCAGGGGGCGGTGAAAAACTGTTTTTT.

The chain couples TRBV11-2 to TRBJ2-1; 10 positions match TRBD1. Germline V gene lookup returns CDR1 SGHAT and CDR2 FQNNGV. The CDR3 covers 15 residues. V lost 3 bases to trimming and J lost 8 bases; unmatched junction nucleotides: 7. The CDR3 loop is CASSFGTGDIDEQFF. The CDR3 nucleotides read TGTGCCAGCAGCTTCGGGACAGGGGATATCGATGAGCAGTTCTTC.

This clonotype was detected ten times or more. The chain uses TRBV30 and TRBJ1-1; D unclear. In germline, CDR1 is GTSNPN, CDR2 SVGIG (reference sequence). V was clipped by 0 bases and J by 0 bases, with 2 bases between them. This CDR3 comprises 12 residues. The CDR3 region has the DNA TGTGCCTGGAGTGTAATGAACACTGAAGCTTTCTTT. Residues: CAWSVMNTEAFF.

This clonotype was recorded at least ten times. The chain couples TRBV20-1 to TRBJ1-6, with D unclear. The CDR3 has 13 residues. V shed 3 bases and J shed 10 bases, with 13 bases lying between them. Germline V gene sequence: CDR1 DFQATT, CDR2 SNEGSKA (reference sequence). The CDR3 DNA reads as TGCAGTGCTAGCGTTCTTGTGGGCTCACCCCTCCACTTT. It translates to CSASVLVGSPLHF.

The sample holds many counts of this clonotype. The chain uses TRBV20-1 and TRBJ1-2; D perhaps matches TRBD1 (6 bases). Trimming left V 4 bases short and J 3 bases short, with 12 bases between. The CDR3 consists of 13 residues. Germline CDR1 DFQATT, CDR2 SNEGSKA (reference sequence). The CDR3 loop is CSAIAGADYGYTF. CDR3 DNA sequence: TGCAGTGCTATAGCAGGGGCCGACTATGGCTACACCTTC.

This clonotype has ten or more counts. The chain carries TRBV12-3 or TRBV12-4 and TRBJ1-2, with D unclear. The CDR3 consists of 13 residues. Trimming shortened V by 6 bases and J by 8 bases, and 16 bases separated the two germline ends. The CDR3 is CASSLDGSAGYTF. In DNA form, the CDR3 reads TGTGCCAGCAGCCTGGACGGTAGTGCGGGCTACACCTTC.

This clonotype came up a few times. One junction end disagrees with the germline gene, perhaps due to a read error. J is TRBJ2-1 and V is TRBV7-2, with 8 bases matching TRBD2. Looked up from germline, CDR1 is SGHTA and CDR2 is FQGNSA. The CDR3 has 16 residues. CDR3 in amino acids: CACSFGSGGRSNEQFF. The CDR3 bases are TGTGCCTGCAGCTTTGGGTCGGGGGGGCGCTCGAATGAGCAGTTCTTC.

This clonotype was recorded at least ten times. V gene TRBV28 combines with J gene TRBJ1-4; D is possibly TRBD1 (6 bases). The CDR3 runs 12 residues. CDR1 is MDHEN, CDR2 SYDVKM, per germline. V lost 8 bases and J lost 12, with 16 bases in between. The CDR3 nucleotides are TGTGCCAGCCGTTCCGAGGCAGGGGAACTGTTTTTT. It is translated as CASRSEAGELFF.

With regard to this clonotype: Given a much more abundant clone one base away, this may be a read error. The chain has TRBV11-2 and TRBJ1-5, with TRBD1 as a possible D gene (5 bases). Trimming removed 6 bases from V and 6 bases from J, with 12 bases in between. In germline, CDR1 is SGHAT, CDR2 FQNNGV. This CDR3 region has 13 residues. CDR3 in amino acids: CASRRGVSQPQHF. Written as DNA, the CDR3 is TGTGCCAGCAGAAGAGGGGTTAGTCAGCCCCAGCATTTT.

The chain combines TRBV4-1 with TRBJ1-5; possibly TRBD1 for D (6 bases). The CDR3 has 16 amino acids. Trimming left V 3 bases short and J 6 bases short, with 18 bases between. Germline CDR1 MGHRA, CDR2 YSYEKL. CDR3 sequence reads: CASSHPRGGVTQPQHF. The DNA of the CDR3 is TGCGCCAGCAGCCACCCCCGGGGGGGCGTTACTCAGCCCCAGCATTTT.

This rearrangement joins TRBV29-1 to TRBJ2-3; 9 nucleotides align to TRBD1. The V segment lost 7 bases and the J segment 0 bases; nucleotides outside the gene matches: 8. CDR1 is SQVTM, CDR2 ANQGSEA, per germline. The CDR3 extends over 15 amino acids. CDR3 DNA: TGCAGCGGACCTAAACAGGGGGCTAGCACAGATACGCAGTATTTT. Protein product: CSGPKQGASTDTQYF.

This clonotype was detected ten times or more. The gene calls are TRBV12-5 and TRBJ1-1; D not certain. Germline assignment: CDR1 LGHNT and CDR2 FRNRAP. Between the trimmed V and J ends, which lost 6 bases and 0 bases, there was a span of 8 bases. CDR3 length: 13 residues. The CDR3 DNA reads as TGTGCTAGTGGCTCCAGCATGAACACTGAAGCTTTCTTT. As protein: CASGSSMNTEAFF.

CDR3 sequence reads: CASSPMGGRVAHEQYF. The CDR3 nucleotides read TGTGCCAGCAGCCCTATGGGAGGCAGGGTGGCCCACGAGCAGTACTTC. V and J are TRBV14 and TRBJ2-7; maybe TRBD2 (6 bases). V lost 4 bases to trimming and J lost 5 bases, with 21 bases between them. This CDR3 is 16 amino acids long. Germline V gene sequence: CDR1 SGHDN, CDR2 FVKESK. Combining the CDR3 with reference TRBV14 and TRBJ2-7 gives the whole variable domain EAGVTQFPSHSVIEKGQTVTLRCDPISGHDNLYWYRRVMGKEIKFLLHFVKESKQDESGMPNNRFLAERTGGTYSTLKVQPAELEDSGVYFCASSPMGGRVAHEQYFGPGTRLTVT.

This clonotype has a count of ten or more. The rearrangement joins TRBV5-1 to TRBJ2-1; D uncertain. Germline V gene lookup returns CDR1 SGHRS and CDR2 YFSETQ. V lost 1 base to trimming and J lost 4 bases, with 6 bases between them. This CDR3 region has 13 residues. CDR3 nucleotides: TGCGCCAGCAGCTTGCCCGAATACAATGAGCAGTTCTTC. Its protein product is CASSLPEYNEQFF.

This clonotype appeared many times. The chain uses TRBV12-3 or TRBV12-4 and TRBJ2-1, with 13 bases matching TRBD2. The V gene end was trimmed by 6 bases and the J gene end by 3 bases; junction bases not matched to a gene: 11. The CDR3 length is 18 residues. The chain's CDR3 is CASSVLAGGLFRYNEQFF. The CDR3, as DNA: TGTGCCAGCAGCGTACTAGCGGGAGGGTTGTTTCGCTACAATGAGCAGTTCTTC.

This clonotype was detected many times. For the CDR3, the DNA is TGCAGCGGACTGGTCCGGAGGGCCGATACGCAGTATTTT. Encoded protein: CSGLVRRADTQYF. V and J are TRBV29-1 and TRBJ2-3; perhaps TRBD2 as D (6 bases). Per the germline V gene, CDR1 is SQVTM and CDR2 is ANQGSEA. This CDR3 is built from 13 residues. V lost 7 bases, J lost 6 bases, and 17 bases lay in between.

This chain uses TRBV9 with TRBJ2-6, with D uncertain. V lost 1 base and J lost 4, with 12 bases in between. This CDR3 is built from 16 residues. Germline CDR1 SGDLS, CDR2 YYNGEE. The CDR3 bases are TGTGCCAGCAGCGTAATGTTCCCTTCCGGGGCCAACGTCCTGACTTTC. Translating gives CASSVMFPSGANVLTF.

This clonotype appeared many times. The chain uses TRBV6-1 and TRBJ2-1, with TRBD2 matching over 9 bases. V was pared by 1 base and J by 0 bases, with 1 base of the junction left unmatched. Germline CDR1 and CDR2: MNHNS and SASEGT. This CDR3 is 16 amino acids long. CDR3 protein: CASSEGRGGSYNEQFF. The CDR3 bases are TGTGCCAGCAGTGAAGGGCGGGGGGGCTCCTACAATGAGCAGTTCTTC.

This clonotype has just a few counts. The chain is built from TRBV10-3 and TRBJ1-4; 7 bases agree with TRBD1. J lost 4 bases, V lost 2 bases, and 1 base had no gene match. Germline loops: CDR1 ENHRY, CDR2 SYGVKD. The CDR3 loop spans 14 amino acids. The CDR3, as DNA: TGTGCCATCAGTGAGAACAGGGGTAATGAAAAACTGTTTTTT. Translation gives CAISENRGNEKLFF.

This clonotype has a handful of counts. J is TRBJ2-7 and V is TRBV28, with D perhaps TRBD2 (6 bases). The V end lost 6 bases, the J end lost 3 bases, and 18 bases lay between the germline ends. Germline V gene data show CDR1 as MDHEN and CDR2 as SYDVKM. This CDR3 has 15 residues. CDR3 sequence reads: CASSPPGDPLYEQYF. The CDR3 nucleotides are TGTGCCAGCAGCCCCCCGGGGGACCCACTCTACGAGCAGTACTTC.

This clonotype was observed many times. This chain uses TRBV5-1 with TRBJ2-1, with 8 bases matching TRBD2. The V segment lost 2 bases and the J segment 7 bases; nucleotides outside the gene matches: 8. The germline V gene encodes CDR1 SGHRS and CDR2 YFSETQ. The CDR3 runs to 15 residues. CDR3 nucleotide sequence: TGCGCCAGCAGCTTCATAGCGGGATCGGTTAATGAGCAGTTCTTC. This gives the protein CASSFIAGSVNEQFF.

V and J are TRBV5-6 and TRBJ1-5, with no clear D. In germline, CDR1 is SGHDT, CDR2 YYEEEE. Between the trimmed V and J ends, which lost 4 bases and 11 bases, there was a span of 22 bases. The CDR3 has 15 amino acids. The CDR3 region is CASSRNLRGKEAQHF. The CDR3 nucleotides are TGTGCCAGCAGCAGAAACCTGCGGGGAAAGGAGGCCCAGCATTTT.

This clonotype was found many times. The chain combines TRBV24-1 with TRBJ1-1; the match to TRBD1 covers 8 bases. The CDR3 has 15 residues. Germline trimming cut 2 bases from V and 1 base from J; bases unmatched to any gene: 2. Germline CDR1 is KGHDR and CDR2 is SFDVKD. This chain's CDR3 is CATSDSDRANTEAFF. CDR3 coding DNA: TGTGCCACCAGTGATTCGGACAGGGCGAACACTGAAGCTTTCTTT.

This clonotype was seen many times. The chain employs TRBV6-1 and TRBJ1-1; the D is unclear. The germline CDR1 and CDR2 sequences are MNHNS and SASEGT. V gave up 5 bases and J gave up 5 bases, with 12 bases separating them. The CDR3 sequence is 13 residues long. CDR3 DNA sequence: TGTGCCAGCAGTATGACCGTGAGGACTGAAGCTTTCTTT. Translated, it gives CASSMTVRTEAFF.

V usage is TRBV20-1 and J usage is TRBJ1-6; D is ambiguous. The CDR3 runs to 16 residues. V gave up 3 bases and J gave up 0 bases, with 12 bases separating them. Germline CDR1 is DFQATT and CDR2 is SNEGSKA (reference sequence). CDR3 sequence: CSARGGQSSYNSPLHF. For the CDR3, the DNA is TGCAGTGCTAGGGGAGGGCAGAGCTCCTATAATTCACCCCTCCACTTT.

There are many counts of this clonotype. The genes are TRBV6-1 and TRBJ2-3; TRBD2 matches at 7 bases. The CDR3 extends over 15 amino acids. Germline V gives CDR1 MNHNS, CDR2 SASEGT. The V and J ends lost 6 bases and 2 bases, in that order; junction bases with no gene match: 8. The CDR3 DNA reads TGTGCCAGCAGCCCCTCTAGCGGATACACAGATACGCAGTATTTT. Protein sequence: CASSPSSGYTDTQYF.